The text below deals with one TCR beta chain. The sample belongs to a study of chemoradiotherapy in HPV16-positive cancers. Clones were read by immunoSEQ multiplex PCR, and TCRdb kept only the in-frame ones, dropping some. The repertoire has roughly 11,000 clones, around 80% of them found once; the top ten carry around 2%. Germline CDR1 is SQVTM and CDR2 is ANQGSEA. The V end lost 8 bases, the J end lost 1 base, and 12 bases lay between the germline ends. This CDR3 contains 13 residues. This sequence was found in a human donor with HPV-associated anogenital cancer. This specimen was taken from a patient who underwent chemoradiotherapy. The chain combines TRBV29-1 with TRBJ2-1; D gene ambiguous. The CDR3 spells CSPVLLSYNEQFF. CDR3 nucleotides: TGCAGCCCGGTCCTACTTTCCTACAATGAGCAGTTCTTC.